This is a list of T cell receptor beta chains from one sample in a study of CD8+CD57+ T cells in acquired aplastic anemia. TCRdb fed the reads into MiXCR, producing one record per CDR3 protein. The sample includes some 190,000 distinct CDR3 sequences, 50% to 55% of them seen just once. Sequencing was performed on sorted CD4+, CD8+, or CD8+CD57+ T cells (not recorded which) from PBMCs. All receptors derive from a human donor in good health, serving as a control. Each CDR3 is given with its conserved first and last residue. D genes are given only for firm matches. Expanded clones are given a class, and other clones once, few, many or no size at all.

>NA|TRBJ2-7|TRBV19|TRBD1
TGTGCCAGCAGTCTGTCTCGATCCGGGACAGGGTGGACCTACGAGCAGTACTTC
CASSLSRSGTGWTYEQYF
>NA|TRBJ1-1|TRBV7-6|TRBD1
TGCGCCAGCATATCTGGACAGGGGGCGATTAGTAACACTGAAGCTTTCTTT
CASISGQGAISNTEAFF
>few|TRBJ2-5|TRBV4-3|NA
TGCGCCAGTAGCCAAGATCGAGACAGGAAAGAGACCCAGTACTTC
CASSQDRDRKETQYF
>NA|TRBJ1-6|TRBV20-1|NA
TGCAGTGCTCGTCGGTTAAACCGGGACACCAAGAATTCACCCCTCCACTTT
CSARRLNRDTKNSPLHF
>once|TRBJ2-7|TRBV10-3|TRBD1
TGTGCCGGCCGGGGACAGGACGAGCAGTACTTC
CAGRGQDEQYF
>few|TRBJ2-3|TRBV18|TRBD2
TGTGCCAGCTCACCACTCGGCGGGGGGGCCGGTGGAGATACGCAGTATTTT
CASSPLGGGAGGDTQYF
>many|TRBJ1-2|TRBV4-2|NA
TGTGCCAGCAGCCAAGAGGAAGCGGAATACAACTATGGCTACACCTTC
CASSQEEAEYNYGYTF
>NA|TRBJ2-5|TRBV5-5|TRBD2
TGTGCCAGCAGCCGGGAGCTAGCGGGGGGGCAAGAGACCCAGTACTTC
CASSRELAGGQETQYF
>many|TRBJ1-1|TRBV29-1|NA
TGCAGCGCCCCGGGGCAAGAGAACACTGAAGCTTTCTTT
CSAPGQENTEAFF
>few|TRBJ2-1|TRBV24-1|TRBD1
TGTGCCACCAGTGTCGAAAAGACGGGACAGCGCAATCAGCAGTTCTTC
CATSVEKTGQRNQQFF
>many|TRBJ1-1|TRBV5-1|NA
TGCGCCAGCAGCTTGGCCCCGGGTAACACTGAAGCTTTCTTT
CASSLAPGNTEAFF
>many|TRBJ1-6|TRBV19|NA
TGTGCCAGTACCGGGGACTTGTGGCTTTCACCCCTCCACTTT
CASTGDLWLSPLHF
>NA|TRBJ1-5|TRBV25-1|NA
TGTGCCAGCAGTGAACTGGGGGACAATCAGCCCCAGCATTTT
CASSELGDNQPQHF
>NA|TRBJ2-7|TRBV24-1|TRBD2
TGTGCCACCTCAATAGCGGGGGGCGCTTACGAGCAGTACTTC
CATSIAGGAYEQYF
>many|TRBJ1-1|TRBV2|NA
TGTGCCAGCGGCCGACAGCTGAACACTGAAGCTTTCTTT
CASGRQLNTEAFF
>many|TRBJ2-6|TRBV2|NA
TGTGCCAGCAGCGGCTCTGGGGCCAACGTCCTGACTTTC
CASSGSGANVLTF
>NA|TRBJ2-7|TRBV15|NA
TGTGCCACCAGCAGAGATAAGGGCGTTAGGAACGAGCAGTACTTC
CATSRDKGVRNEQYF
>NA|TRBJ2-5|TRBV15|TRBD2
TGTGCCACCAGCAGAGCAGGGTTGTTCGGGGGGGCCCAAGAGACCCAGTACTTC
CATSRAGLFGGAQETQYF
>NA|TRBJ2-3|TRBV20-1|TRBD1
TGCAGTGCTAGGGAGGGACAGGGGACAGATACGCAGTATTTT
CSAREGQGTDTQYF
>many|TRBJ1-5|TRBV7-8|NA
TGTGCCAGCAGCTTAGACGACAGAAACAATCAGCCCCAGCATTTT
CASSLDDRNNQPQHF
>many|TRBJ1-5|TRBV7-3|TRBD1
TGTGCCAGCAGCCGGGACAGGGGACAGCCCCAGCATTTT
CASSRDRGQPQHF
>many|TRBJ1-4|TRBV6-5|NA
TGTGCCAGCAGATACCAGGGAGGAAACGAAAAACTGTTTTTT
CASRYQGGNEKLFF
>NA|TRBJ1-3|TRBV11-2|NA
TGTGCCAGCAGCCCCACCGGGAGCTCTGGAAACACCATATATTTT
CASSPTGSSGNTIYF
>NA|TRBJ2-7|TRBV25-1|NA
TGTGCCAGTACTGCCGCGGATCCCTACGAGCAGTACTTC
CASTAADPYEQYF
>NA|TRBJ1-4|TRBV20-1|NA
TGCAGTGCGCATGGTTCTAATGAAAAACTGTTTTTT
CSAHGSNEKLFF
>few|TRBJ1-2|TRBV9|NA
TGTGCCAGCAGCGTAGGAGGGACGGGGTTAGGCGGCTACACCTTC
CASSVGGTGLGGYTF
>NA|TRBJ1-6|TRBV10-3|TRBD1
TGTGCCATCAGCGGGACAGGGGACCTTCGACCCCTCCACTTT
CAISGTGDLRPLHF
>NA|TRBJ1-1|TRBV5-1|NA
TGCGCCAGCAGTTCCCTTCGGAACACTGAAGCTTTCTTT
CASSSLRNTEAFF
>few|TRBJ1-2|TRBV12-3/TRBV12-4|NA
TGTGCCAGCAAATTTCCGGGACGATATCTCGGCTACACCTTC
CASKFPGRYLGYTF
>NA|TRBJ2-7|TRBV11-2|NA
TGCGCCAGCAGCAAACTGAAAAAGTACGAGCAGTACTTC
CASSKLKKYEQYF
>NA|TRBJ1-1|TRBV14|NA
TGTGCCAGCAGCTACACGAGTAGAACTGAGGCTTTCTTT
CASSYTSRTEAFF
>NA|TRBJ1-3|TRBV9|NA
TGTGCCAGCAGCCTGGGGGTTAGCGGGGGGAACACCATATATTTT
CASSLGVSGGNTIYF
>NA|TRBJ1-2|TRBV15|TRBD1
TGTGCCACCAGCAGAGGTTCCCTGACAGGGGGCATGTATGGCTACACCTTC
CATSRGSLTGGMYGYTF
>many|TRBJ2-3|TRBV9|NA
TGTGCCAGCAGCCTTACGGTGGTACGCACAGATACGCAGTATTTT
CASSLTVVRTDTQYF
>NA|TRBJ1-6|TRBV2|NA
TGTGCCAGCAGTGACAGGCTGTCACCCCTCCACTTT
CASSDRLSPLHF
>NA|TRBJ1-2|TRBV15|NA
TGTGCCACCAGCAGAGTTGTCGGAACCTATGGCTACACCTTC
CATSRVVGTYGYTF
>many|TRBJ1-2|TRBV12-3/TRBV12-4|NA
TGTGCCAGCAGTTTCGGAGCTAACTATGGCTACACCTTC
CASSFGANYGYTF
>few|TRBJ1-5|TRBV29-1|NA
TGCAGCGTTGGGTCGGGACAAAGTCAGCCCCAGCATTTT
CSVGSGQSQPQHF
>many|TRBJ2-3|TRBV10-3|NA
TGTGCCACCATGCGCCCGGGGGGCGCTAGCACAGATACGCAGTATTTT
CATMRPGGASTDTQYF
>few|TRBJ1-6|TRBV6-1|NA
TGTGCCAGCAGTGAAGCGCTAGGATTTAATAATTCACCCCTCCACTTT
CASSEALGFNNSPLHF
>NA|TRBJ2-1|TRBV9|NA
TGTGCCAGCAGCCTCACCGGGACTCCCTCTAATGAGCAGTTCTTC
CASSLTGTPSNEQFF
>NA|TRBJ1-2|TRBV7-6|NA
TGTGCCAGCAGCTTCGCGGCGAACTATGGCTACACCTTC
CASSFAANYGYTF
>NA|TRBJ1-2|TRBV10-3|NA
TGTGCCATCAGTGACTCTTCCTTGGGGGTGACCCTAGGCTACACCTTC
CAISDSSLGVTLGYTF
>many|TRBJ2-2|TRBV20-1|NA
TGCAGTGCAAGACCAGGGGACTACACCGGGGAGCTGTTTTTT
CSARPGDYTGELFF
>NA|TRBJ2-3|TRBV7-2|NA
TGTGCCAGCAGGTTGGCGGGGAGGACAGATACGCAGTATTTT
CASRLAGRTDTQYF
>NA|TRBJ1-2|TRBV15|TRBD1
TGTGCCACCAGCAGAGATAGGACAGGCAACTATGGCTACACCTTC
CATSRDRTGNYGYTF
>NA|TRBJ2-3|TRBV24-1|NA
TGTGCCACCAGTGATTTTCCGCAAGATACGCAGTATTTT
CATSDFPQDTQYF
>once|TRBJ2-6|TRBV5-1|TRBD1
TGCGCCAGCAGTCCTCTGGACAGGGGGCCTGGGGCCAACGTCCTGACTTTC
CASSPLDRGPGANVLTF
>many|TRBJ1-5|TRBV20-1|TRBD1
TGCAGTGCTGGGGGGACAGGGGGTCAGCCCCAGCATTTT
CSAGGTGGQPQHF
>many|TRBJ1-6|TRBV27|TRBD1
TGTGCCAGCAGTTCCCGAAAGACAGGGGGGAATAATTCACCCCTCCACTTT
CASSSRKTGGNNSPLHF
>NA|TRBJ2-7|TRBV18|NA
TGTGCCAGCTCACCCCCGTCGAGGACAGTCTCCTACGAGCAGTACTTC
CASSPPSRTVSYEQYF
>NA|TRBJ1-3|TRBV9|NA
TGTGCCAGCAGCTCCTTTAGGCAGTTGGACTCTGGAAACACCATATATTTT
CASSSFRQLDSGNTIYF
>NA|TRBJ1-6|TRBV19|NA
TGTGCCAGTAGTATCAGGGAGGAGGGTGCTTCACCCCTCCACTTT
CASSIREEGASPLHF
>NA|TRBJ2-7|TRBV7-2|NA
TGTGCCAGCAGCCAAACGATGGGACAAGGGTCCGAGCGGTACTTC
CASSQTMGQGSERYF